This T cell receptor beta chain was recovered during a study of shared clonotypes between healthy human individuals. Regarding the study as a whole: Estimated clonotype richness was generally higher in naive than memory subsets.

The V gene's germline CDR1 is SNHLY and CDR2 FYNNEI. CDR3 size: 18 residues. The V and J ends lost 5 bases and 1 base, in that order; junction bases with no gene match: 15. Assay: immunoSEQ multiplex PCR; the TCRdb copy retains only in-frame clones and omits some. The sample carries 2 million to 2.5 million clones, approximately 94% recorded once. As concerns this clone: What it binds is unknown.

Naive CD8 cells, CD45RO-negative and positively selected for CCR7, excluded terminally differentiated effector memory CD45RA+ cells. Nashville, Tennessee was home to all donors, who were Caucasian adults. Specimen: naive CD8+ T cells from PBMCs. The genes are TRBV2 and TRBJ2-3; 7 bases align to TRBD2. This TCR derives from a man younger than 35 in good health. Some clones in this sample may be carry-over from other donors' samples. CDR3 coding DNA: TGTGCCAGCAGTCGAACTCCTCTAGCGGAGATTGGCACAGATACGCAGTATTTT. This translates into CASSRTPLAEIGTDTQYF.